One sample yielded the 8 T cell receptor beta chains listed below, sequenced in a study of T-cell reconstitution after alpha-beta-depleted transplantation in children. Researchers prepared the TCRbeta library using unique molecular identifiers, the study reports. TCRdb passed the PCR reads through MiXCR, listing each CDR3 protein once. This sample yields 300,000 to 400,000 distinct CDR3 sequences, of which 13% are seen a single time; around 4.5% belongs to the top ten. The sample consisted of PBMCs, taken from the stem cell graft. Receptors were obtained from a human donor who donated a stem cell graft to a child with Fanconi anemia.

The sample holds many counts of this clonotype. The genes are TRBV6-5 and TRBJ2-4; no definite D call. The CDR3 loop spans 11 amino acids. V lost 7 bases and J 7 bases, leaving 8 bases between the germline ends. CDR1 MNHEY and CDR2 SVGAGI come from the germline V gene. CDR3 nucleotide sequence: TGTGCCAGCACCAAACTGAACATTCAGTACTTC. The encoded protein is CASTKLNIQYF.

The rearrangement links TRBV11-2 to TRBJ2-7; D call uncertain. Between the trimmed V and J ends, which lost 1 base and 1 base, there was a span of 8 bases. This CDR3 has 14 residues. The germline gives CDR1 SGHAT, CDR2 FQNNGV. CDR3 nucleotide sequence: TGTGCCAGCAGCTTAGTTCCGGAGTCCTACGAGCAGTACTTC. It codes for CASSLVPESYEQYF.

The chain has TRBV5-1 and TRBJ2-1; TRBD2 matches at 11 bases. This CDR3 comprises 15 residues. Germline values: CDR1 SGHRS, CDR2 YFSETQ. Trimming removed 3 bases from V and 8 bases from J; junction bases left unmatched: 7. The CDR3 sequence: CASSSTSGGGDEQFF. Here the CDR3 DNA reads TGCGCCAGCAGCTCCACTAGCGGGGGAGGAGATGAGCAGTTCTTC.

This clonotype was found a few times. The chain links TRBV4-3 to TRBJ2-3; TRBD2 matches at 11 bases. CDR3 size: 16 residues. With V trimmed by 6 bases and J by 2 bases, 7 bases remained unmatched. Per the germline V gene, CDR1 is LGHNA and CDR2 is YSLEER. The CDR3 region is CASSLVAGGNTDTQYF. The CDR3 DNA follows: TGCGCCAGCAGTCTCGTAGCGGGGGGGAACACAGATACGCAGTATTTT.

This clonotype was recorded many times. The genes are TRBV5-1 and TRBJ1-1, with D perhaps TRBD1 (5 bases). Trimming removed 0 bases at V and 1 base at J, with 7 bases between. CDR1 and CDR2 (germline): SGHRS, YFSETQ. The CDR3 has 14 residues. The CDR3 sequence: CASSLAGGNTEAFF. The CDR3 DNA reads TGCGCCAGCAGCTTGGCCGGGGGGAACACTGAAGCTTTCTTT.

The V call is TRBV11-2, the J call TRBJ1-3; D is unresolved. V lost 3 bases to trimming and J lost 3 bases, with 9 bases between them. Germline assignment: CDR1 SGHAT and CDR2 FQNNGV. The CDR3 covers 14 residues. The CDR3 reads CASSFSEGGNTIYF. For the CDR3, the DNA is TGTGCCAGCAGCTTCTCTGAGGGTGGAAACACCATATATTTT.

This rearrangement joins TRBV10-3 to TRBJ1-5; unclear D gene. Germline V CDR1 and CDR2: ENHRY, SYGVKD. Trimming cost V 7 bases and J 0 bases, with 7 bases left between them. This CDR3 contains 13 residues. The CDR3 here is CAITPHSNQPQHF. CDR3 bases: TGTGCCATCACTCCGCATAGCAATCAGCCCCAGCATTTT.

This clonotype was seen at least ten times. CDR3 bases: TGCAGTGCTAGAGATAGGCAGAACACTGAAGCTTTCTTT. It specifies CSARDRQNTEAFF. The chain couples TRBV20-1 to TRBJ1-1; D is unclear. Per the germline V gene, CDR1 is DFQATT and CDR2 is SNEGSKA (reference sequence). V was pared by 0 bases and J by 1 base, with 6 bases between. CDR3 length: 13 amino acids.